One and the same sample provided the 13 T cell receptor beta chains below, sequenced in a study of neurological immune-mediated disorders. TCRdb reanalysed the 5' RACE reads using MiXCR and keeps one entry per CDR3 protein. The data hold 25,000 to 35,000 distinct CDR3 sequences, with less than 6% observed a single time. The sequenced material came from CD4+ T cells from blood. The receptors come from a woman in her fifties or sixties in good health.

By share, this clonotype counts as medium-sized. This chain uses TRBV20-1 with TRBJ2-5, with unresolved D. The CDR3 runs 12 residues. The V end was cut by 2 bases, the J end by 0 bases, with 4 bases between. Looked up from germline, CDR1 is DFQATT and CDR2 is SNEGSKA (reference sequence). This chain's CDR3 is CSARLDQETQYF. The CDR3, as DNA: TGCAGTGCTAGACTGGACCAAGAGACCCAGTACTTC.

In this sample, this clonotype turned up many times. The J gene is TRBJ2-7, the V gene TRBV7-8, with 9 bases aligning to TRBD1. V was pared by 1 base and J by 7 bases, with 11 bases of the junction left unmatched. The CDR3 runs 16 residues. CDR1 is SGHVS, CDR2 FQNEAQ, per germline. DNA of the CDR3: TGTGCCAGCAGCTTAGGGGCCGGGACAGGGACGGGTGAGCAGTACTTC. Translated, it gives CASSLGAGTGTGEQYF.

This clonotype was seen many times. J is TRBJ2-7 and V is TRBV29-1, with 7 bases identical to TRBD2. From germline, CDR1 is SQVTM and CDR2 ANQGSEA. CDR3 size: 12 residues. J gave up 4 bases and V 5 bases, and 5 bases lay outside the gene matches. The CDR3 region has the DNA TGCAGCGTTACCCAGGGAGGGTACGAGCAGTACTTC. Protein sequence: CSVTQGGYEQYF.

This clonotype was observed many times. The chain employs TRBV18 and TRBJ2-5; D remains unclear. Trimming left V 4 bases short and J 3 bases short, with 6 bases between. Per the germline V gene, CDR1 is KGHSH and CDR2 is LQKENI. The CDR3 length is 12 residues. The DNA for the CDR3 is TGTGCCAGCTCACTTTCGGAAGAGACCCAGTACTTC. Its protein product is CASSLSEETQYF.

This clonotype was counted many times. This chain joins TRBV7-2 and TRBJ1-1, with D tentatively TRBD1 (6 bases). CDR1 and CDR2 (germline): SGHTA, FQGNSA. This CDR3 has 15 residues. Trimming removed 2 bases at V and 7 bases at J, with 17 bases between. The CDR3 sequence is CASSLNRAISVEAFF. The CDR3 coding sequence is TGTGCCAGCAGCTTAAACAGGGCGATATCGGTTGAAGCTTTCTTT.

Many counts were recorded for this clonotype. In DNA, the CDR3 is TGTGCCAGCAGTTACTCTAGCGGGAGGGCCCCCGTCTACAATGAGCAGTTCTTC. Its protein product is CASSYSSGRAPVYNEQFF. V is TRBV6-5 and J is TRBJ2-1; 11 nucleotides line up with TRBD2. The length of the CDR3 is 18 residues. The trim removed 0 bases at V and 3 bases at J, leaving 7 bases unmatched. The germline V gene has CDR1 MNHEY and CDR2 SVGAGI.

The table lists this clonotype with many counts. The chain employs TRBV28 and TRBJ2-1; 9 nucleotides line up with TRBD2. J was trimmed by 4 bases and V by 8 bases; bases with no gene match: 12. CDR3 length: 16 residues. Looked up from germline, CDR1 is MDHEN and CDR2 is SYDVKM. The CDR3 nucleotides are TGTGCCAGCGGCTCTGGGGCGGGAGGGCCGTACAATGAGCAGTTCTTC. This codes for CASGSGAGGPYNEQFF. Variable domain in full (rest from reference TRBV28 and TRBJ2-1): DVKVTQSSRYLVKRTGEKVFLECVQDMDHENMFWYRQDPGLGLRLIYFSYDVKMKEKGDIPEGYSVSREKKERFSLILESASTNQTSMYLCASGSGAGGPYNEQFFGPGTRLTVL.

Many counts were recorded for this clonotype. This CDR3 reads CASSLNTGEEQFF. In DNA form, the CDR3 reads TGTGCCAGCAGCTTAAATACGGGGGAAGAGCAGTTCTTC. The chain employs TRBV7-8 and TRBJ2-1; tentative D call: TRBD2 (6 bases). V lost 2 bases to trimming and J lost 10 bases, with 12 bases between them. Germline CDR1 reads SGHVS; CDR2 reads FQNEAQ. The CDR3 sequence is 13 residues long.

Many counts were recorded for this clonotype. The CDR3 nucleotides are TGTGCCAGCAGTTTAAGTTTGACGGAGACCCAGTACTTC. Protein: CASSLSLTETQYF. This chain connects TRBV28 to TRBJ2-5; no clear D. The V end was cut by 2 bases, the J end by 5 bases, with 9 bases between. Germline V gene sequence: CDR1 MDHEN, CDR2 SYDVKM. The CDR3 consists of 13 residues.

This clonotype was detected many times. V is TRBV3-1 and J is TRBJ2-7; TRBD1 matches at 7 bases. This CDR3 comprises 16 residues. With V trimmed by 0 bases and J by 2 bases, 7 bases remained unmatched. Germline loops: CDR1 LGHDT, CDR2 YNNKEL (reference sequence). The CDR3: CASSQDRGQPPYEQYF. CDR3 coding DNA: TGTGCCAGCAGCCAAGATCGGGGACAGCCTCCCTACGAGCAGTACTTC.

A note on this clonotype: At one of its ends the junction is not consistent with the germline gene, which may arise from a read error. The chain links TRBV27 to TRBJ1-2, with D maybe TRBD1 (6 bases). CDR1 is MNHEY and CDR2 is SMNVEV in the germline V gene (reference sequence). The CDR3 runs 13 residues. CDR3: CVSSSGVWTGYTF. The CDR3 DNA reads as TGTGTCAGCAGTTCAGGGGTCTGGACTGGCTACACCTTC.

This clonotype was detected many times. The chain uses TRBV9 and TRBJ2-3; D gene uncertain. The CDR3 loop spans 15 amino acids. V lost 1 base and J lost 5, with 14 bases in between. The germline V gene has CDR1 SGDLS and CDR2 YYNGEE. As DNA, the CDR3 is TGTGCCAGCAGCGTATGGCCCGTTTCCGGAGATACGCAGTATTTT. Protein sequence: CASSVWPVSGDTQYF.

This clonotype was observed many times. This chain connects TRBV20-1 to TRBJ1-1, with D perhaps matching TRBD1 (5 bases). The CDR3 loop spans 13 amino acids. From germline, CDR1 is DFQATT and CDR2 SNEGSKA (reference sequence). The CDR3 region has the DNA TGCAGAGGAGGGTCTGGGACCAACACTGAAGCTTTCTTT. Protein sequence: CRGGSGTNTEAFF.